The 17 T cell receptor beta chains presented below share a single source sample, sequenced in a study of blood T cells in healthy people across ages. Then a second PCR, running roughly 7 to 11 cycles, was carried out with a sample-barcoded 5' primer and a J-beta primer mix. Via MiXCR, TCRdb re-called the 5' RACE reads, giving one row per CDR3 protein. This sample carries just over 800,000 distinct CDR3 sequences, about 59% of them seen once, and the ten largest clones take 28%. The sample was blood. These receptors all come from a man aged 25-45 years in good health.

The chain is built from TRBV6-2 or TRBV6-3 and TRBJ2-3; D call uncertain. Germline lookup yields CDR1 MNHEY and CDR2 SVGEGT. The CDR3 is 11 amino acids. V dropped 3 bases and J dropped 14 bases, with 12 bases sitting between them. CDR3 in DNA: TGTGCCAGCAGTTATGGACCGTGGGCGTATTTT. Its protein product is CASSYGPWAYF.

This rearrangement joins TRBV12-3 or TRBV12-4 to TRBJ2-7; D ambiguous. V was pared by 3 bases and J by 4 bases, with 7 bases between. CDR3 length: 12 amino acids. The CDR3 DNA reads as TGTGCCAGCAGTTTTACACAATACGAGCAGTACTTC. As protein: CASSFTQYEQYF.

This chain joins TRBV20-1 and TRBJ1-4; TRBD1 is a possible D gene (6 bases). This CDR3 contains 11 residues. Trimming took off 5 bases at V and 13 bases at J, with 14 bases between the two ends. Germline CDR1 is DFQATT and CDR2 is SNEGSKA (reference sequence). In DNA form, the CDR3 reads TGCAGTGCTCATGGACAGAGTCGACTGTTTTTT. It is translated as CSAHGQSRLFF.

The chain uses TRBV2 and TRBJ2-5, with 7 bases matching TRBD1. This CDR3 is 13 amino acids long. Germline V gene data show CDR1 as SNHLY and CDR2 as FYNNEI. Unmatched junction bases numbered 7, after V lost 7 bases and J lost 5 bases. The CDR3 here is CASMTGQGETQYF. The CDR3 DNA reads TGTGCCAGCATGACAGGGCAGGGGGAGACCCAGTACTTC. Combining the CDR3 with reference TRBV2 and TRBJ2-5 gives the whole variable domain EPEVTQTPSHQVTQMGQEVILRCVPISNHLYFYWYRQILGQKVEFLVSFYNNEISEKSEIFDDQFSVERPDGSNFTLKIRSTKLEDSAMYFCASMTGQGETQYFGPGTRLLVL.

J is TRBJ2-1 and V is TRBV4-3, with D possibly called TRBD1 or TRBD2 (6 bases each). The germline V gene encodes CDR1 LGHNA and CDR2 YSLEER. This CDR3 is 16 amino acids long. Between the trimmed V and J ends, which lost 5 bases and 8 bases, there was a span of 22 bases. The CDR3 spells CASSGTIGGTSHEQFF. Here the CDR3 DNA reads TGCGCCAGCAGCGGGACCATAGGAGGGACATCCCATGAGCAGTTCTTC.

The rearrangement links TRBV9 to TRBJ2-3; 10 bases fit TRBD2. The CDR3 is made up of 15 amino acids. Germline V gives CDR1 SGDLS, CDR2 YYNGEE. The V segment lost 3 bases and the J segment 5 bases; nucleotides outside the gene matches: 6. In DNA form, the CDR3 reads TGTGCCAGCAGCGGGACTAGCGGCTACATAGATACGCAGTATTTT. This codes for CASSGTSGYIDTQYF.

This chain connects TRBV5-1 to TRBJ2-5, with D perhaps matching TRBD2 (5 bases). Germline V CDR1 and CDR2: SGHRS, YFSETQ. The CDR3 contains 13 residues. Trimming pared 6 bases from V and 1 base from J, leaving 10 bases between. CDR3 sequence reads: CASTGWGQETQYF. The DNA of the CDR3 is TGCGCCAGCACGGGGTGGGGCCAAGAGACCCAGTACTTC.

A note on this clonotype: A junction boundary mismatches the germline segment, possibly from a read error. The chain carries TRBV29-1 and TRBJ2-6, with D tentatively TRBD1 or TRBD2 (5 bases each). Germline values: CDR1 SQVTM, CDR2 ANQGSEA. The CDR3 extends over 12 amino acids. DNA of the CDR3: TGCAGCGTTGAGTCCGGGGCCAACGTCCCGACTTTC. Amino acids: CSVESGANVPTF.

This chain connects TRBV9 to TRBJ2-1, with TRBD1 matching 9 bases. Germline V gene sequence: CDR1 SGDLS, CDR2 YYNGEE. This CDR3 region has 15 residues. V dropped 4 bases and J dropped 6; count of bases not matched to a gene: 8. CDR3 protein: CASSTSGTGINEQFF. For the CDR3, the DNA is TGTGCCAGCAGCACGTCCGGGACAGGGATCAATGAGCAGTTCTTC.

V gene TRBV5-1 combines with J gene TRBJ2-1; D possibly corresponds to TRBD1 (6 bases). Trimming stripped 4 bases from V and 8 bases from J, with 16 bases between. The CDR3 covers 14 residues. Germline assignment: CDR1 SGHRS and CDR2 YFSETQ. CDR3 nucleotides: TGCGCCAGCAGCGTCGGACAGCCTAGGGATGAGCAGTTCTTC. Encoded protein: CASSVGQPRDEQFF.

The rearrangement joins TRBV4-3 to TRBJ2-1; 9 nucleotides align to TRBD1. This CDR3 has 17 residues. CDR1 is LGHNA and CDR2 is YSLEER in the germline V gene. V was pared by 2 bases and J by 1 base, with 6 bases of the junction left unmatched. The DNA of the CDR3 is TGCGCCAGCAGCCAAAATAAGGGGACAGGGTCCTACAATGAGCAGTTCTTC. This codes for CASSQNKGTGSYNEQFF.

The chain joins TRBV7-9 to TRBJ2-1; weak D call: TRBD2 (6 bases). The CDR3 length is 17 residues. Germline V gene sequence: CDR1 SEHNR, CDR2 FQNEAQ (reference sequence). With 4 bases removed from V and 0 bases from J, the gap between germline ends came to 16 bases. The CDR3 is CASSWGTLRTSYNEQFF. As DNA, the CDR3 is TGTGCCAGCAGCTGGGGGACTCTGCGAACCTCCTACAATGAGCAGTTCTTC.

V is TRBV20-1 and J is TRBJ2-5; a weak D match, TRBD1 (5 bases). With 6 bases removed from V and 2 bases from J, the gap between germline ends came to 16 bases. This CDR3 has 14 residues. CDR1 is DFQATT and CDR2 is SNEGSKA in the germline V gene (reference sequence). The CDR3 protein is CSAPPTATQETQYF. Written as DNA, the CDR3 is TGCAGTGCCCCCCCGACAGCCACGCAAGAGACCCAGTACTTC.

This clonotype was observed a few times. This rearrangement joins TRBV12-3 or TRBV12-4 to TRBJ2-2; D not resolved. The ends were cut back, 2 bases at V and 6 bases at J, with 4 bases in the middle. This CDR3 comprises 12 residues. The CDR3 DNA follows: TGTGCCAGCAGTTTAAGCCCCGGGGAGCTGTTTTTT. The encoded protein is CASSLSPGELFF.

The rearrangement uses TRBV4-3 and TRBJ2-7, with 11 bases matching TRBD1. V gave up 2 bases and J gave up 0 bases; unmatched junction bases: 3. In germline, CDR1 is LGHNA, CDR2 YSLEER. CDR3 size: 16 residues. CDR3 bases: TGCGCCAGCAGCCAAACGGACAGGGGGCCCTCCTACGAGCAGTACTTC. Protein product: CASSQTDRGPSYEQYF.

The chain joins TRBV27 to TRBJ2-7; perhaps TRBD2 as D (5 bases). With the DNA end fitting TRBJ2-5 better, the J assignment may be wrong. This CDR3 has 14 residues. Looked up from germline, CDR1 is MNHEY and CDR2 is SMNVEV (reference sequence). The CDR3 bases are TGTGCCAGCAGTTTCGGGCGGGCTAAAGAGACCCAGTACTTC. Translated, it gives CASSFGRAKETQYF.

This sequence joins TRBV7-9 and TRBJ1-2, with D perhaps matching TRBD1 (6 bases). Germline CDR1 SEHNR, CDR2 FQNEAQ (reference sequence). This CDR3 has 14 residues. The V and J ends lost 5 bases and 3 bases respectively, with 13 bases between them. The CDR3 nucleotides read TGTGCCAGCAGCCCCCCAGGGGACGACTATGGCTACACCTTC. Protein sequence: CASSPPGDDYGYTF.